This T cell receptor beta chain was documented in a study of blood T cells in healthy people across ages. Comment on this clonotype: At one end the junction does not follow the germline gene, possibly because of a read error.

This CDR3 has 14 residues. Germline lookup yields CDR1 MNHEY and CDR2 SVGEGT. Every donor contributed roughly 11 milliliters of peripheral blood by blood draw. Primers used in a second PCR of roughly 6 to 11 cycles were a sample-barcoded 5' primer and a J-beta primer mix. TCRdb fed the 5' RACE reads into MiXCR, producing one record per CDR3 protein. The repertoire includes 1,500,000 or so distinct CDR3 sequences, roughly 60% of them detected once, and 5.5% to 8% sits in the top ten. The V call is TRBV6-2 or TRBV6-3, the J call TRBJ2-3; TRBD1 matches at 7 bases. The sample consisted of blood. The TCR comes from a man younger than 35 in good health. As DNA, the CDR3 is TGTGCCAGCAAAAGCAGGGGGTCCACAGATACGCGGTATTTT. Residues: CASKSRGSTDTRYF.